The rows below give T cell receptor beta chains drawn from one sample of a study of early T cells in non-severe SARS-CoV-2 infection. MiXCR, applied by TCRdb to the 5' RACE reads, yields one record per CDR3 protein. Of around 82,000 distinct CDR3 sequences in the sample, roughly 14% were seen once. Sequences were obtained from whole blood. Source of these receptors: an adult who was a healthcare worker with PCR-confirmed SARS-CoV-2 infection or an uninfected control (not recorded which). Both conserved end residues are part of each CDR3. The order of the fields is CDR3 DNA, CDR3 protein, D gene, J gene, clone size, V gene. A D gene is named only where the DNA matches it firmly. Clone sizes are given selectively: once, few, many, or a class where the clone is expanded.

TGTGCCAGCAGTTTAGCGGGGGCACGGGGGGAGACCCAGTACTTC,CASSLAGARGETQYF,TRBD2,TRBJ2-5,.,TRBV2
TGTGCCAGCAGCTTATCCCGGGACAGGGGGCGGACTGACATTCAGTACTTC,CASSLSRDRGRTDIQYF,TRBD1,TRBJ2-4,few,TRBV13
TGTGCCAGCAGCTTGCCCTTAATTAGCTCTGGGGCCAACGTCCTGACTTTC,CASSLPLISSGANVLTF,.,TRBJ2-6,many,TRBV5-4
TGTGCCAGCTTTAACTTGGGACAGGGTCTGAGATATGGCTACACCTTC,CASFNLGQGLRYGYTF,TRBD1,TRBJ1-2,.,TRBV11-2
TGTGCCAGCAGATCCTCCGGGACATCGGACAATCAGCCCCAGCATTTT,CASRSSGTSDNQPQHF,.,TRBJ1-5,few,TRBV6-6
TGCAGTGCTAGAGATAGTTCGGGGCGAAGCGGAAACACCATATATTTT,CSARDSSGRSGNTIYF,.,TRBJ1-3,few,TRBV20-1
TGTGCCATCCGCTGGGTGTCAGAGTCAAACACCGGGGAGCTGTTTTTT,CAIRWVSESNTGELFF,.,TRBJ2-2,few,TRBV10-3
TGTGCCAGCAGCTTAGCGGGACAGGGAGGCACCGAGACCCAGTACTTC,CASSLAGQGGTETQYF,TRBD1,TRBJ2-5,many,TRBV7-2
TGTGCCAGCAGCCGAGGACAGCCCTATTTTCCCCAGCATTTT,CASSRGQPYFPQHF,.,TRBJ1-5,.,TRBV28
TGCGCCAGCAGCTTGAGTAACATACAGGGGGCGAGGACAGATACGCAGTATTTT,CASSLSNIQGARTDTQYF,TRBD1,TRBJ2-3,few,TRBV5-1
TGCAGTGCTAGATCCGTGACAGGGGGACCGTCGAATGAGCAGTTCTTC,CSARSVTGGPSNEQFF,TRBD1,TRBJ2-1,.,TRBV20-1
TGTGCCAGCAGCTTATGGGCCGGTACTAGCACAGATACGCAGTATTTT,CASSLWAGTSTDTQYF,.,TRBJ2-3,once,TRBV7-8
TGTGCCAGCAGTTTTTGGCAGAACACTGAAGCTTTCTTT,CASSFWQNTEAFF,.,TRBJ1-1,.,TRBV27
TGTGCCAGCCCTCCTGGGGTGGGTAATCAGCCCCAGCATTTT,CASPPGVGNQPQHF,.,TRBJ1-5,.,TRBV12-3/TRBV12-4
TGTGCCACCAGTGAAACAGGGGAGCCCAATCAGCCCCAGCATTTT,CATSETGEPNQPQHF,TRBD1,TRBJ1-5,many,TRBV24-1
TGTGCCAGCAGTTTAGTTTCCAATGAGCAGTTCTTC,CASSLVSNEQFF,.,TRBJ2-1,.,TRBV12-3/TRBV12-4
TGCAGCGTTGAAGATCGCCTTACTAGCACAGATACGCAGTATTTT,CSVEDRLTSTDTQYF,.,TRBJ2-3,.,TRBV29-1
TGTGCCAGCAGAAATTCCAGGGGAGCAGATACGCAGTATTTT,CASRNSRGADTQYF,.,TRBJ2-3,many,TRBV6-4
TGTGCCAGCAGTGTTAGTGGGGGTCAGGATGAGCAGTTCTTC,CASSVSGGQDEQFF,.,TRBJ2-1,few,TRBV2
TGTGCCAGCAGCGACACTAGCGGGGGCGTGGAGACCCAGTACTTC,CASSDTSGGVETQYF,TRBD2,TRBJ2-5,.,TRBV9
TGTGCCAGCGGAATACAGGGTATGAACACTGAAGCTTTCTTT,CASGIQGMNTEAFF,.,TRBJ1-1,.,TRBV7-8
TGTGCCAGCAGCCTCTCAGCAGCCAAGCCGGGCGCCTTCGGAAGAGCTTTCTTT,CASSLSAAKPGAFGRAFF,.,TRBJ1-1,few,TRBV3-1
TGTGCCATCAGTGAGATTCAGGGGACTGAAGCTTTCTTT,CAISEIQGTEAFF,.,TRBJ1-1,many,TRBV10-3
TGTGCCAGCAGCCAAGATCGGAATGGGATCCCCGGCACAGATACGCAGTATTTT,CASSQDRNGIPGTDTQYF,.,TRBJ2-3,few,TRBV4-2
TGCAGCGTTCTGCCGGACAGGCTCCGAGAGACCCAGTACTTC,CSVLPDRLRETQYF,TRBD1,TRBJ2-5,many,TRBV29-1
TGTGCCAGCAGCCAAGATGGGCTGGAGACCCAGTACTTC,CASSQDGLETQYF,.,TRBJ2-5,.,TRBV3-1
TGTGCCATCAGTGAAGAAACAGGGGGCACTGAAGCTTTCTTT,CAISEETGGTEAFF,TRBD1,TRBJ1-1,many,TRBV10-3
TGTGCCAGCAGCTTGGATGGGGCGCGGAACACTGAAGCTTTCTTT,CASSLDGARNTEAFF,.,TRBJ1-1,.,TRBV5-5
TGTGCCAGCAGCTTAGGAGGCGGGGGAATGGATACGCAGTATTTT,CASSLGGGGMDTQYF,TRBD2,TRBJ2-3,.,TRBV7-2
TGCGCCAGCAGCCAAGGACAGGGGGTAAAAAACATTCAGTACTTC,CASSQGQGVKNIQYF,TRBD1,TRBJ2-4,many,TRBV4-1
TGTGCCAGCAGTTTGAGCGGGGGGGCTCTTTGGGAGCAGTTCTTC,CASSLSGGALWEQFF,TRBD2,TRBJ2-1,few,TRBV12-3/TRBV12-4
TGTGCTAGTGGTGACCGGGACAGGAGCACAGATACGCAGTATTTT,CASGDRDRSTDTQYF,TRBD1,TRBJ2-3,few,TRBV12-5
TGTGCCAGCAGCATCCGGACAGGGGGCTACACCTTC,CASSIRTGGYTF,TRBD1,TRBJ1-2,.,TRBV11-2
TGCAGTGCGTGGACGGGGGAGAACACTGAAGCTTTCTTT,CSAWTGENTEAFF,.,TRBJ1-1,.,TRBV20-1
TGTGCCAGCAGCTTATCGACCGGGCATCAGCCCCAGCATTTT,CASSLSTGHQPQHF,.,TRBJ1-5,few,TRBV7-9
TGTGCCAGCAGCCTTCCTTCCGCACTACCGCGACAGTATTTT,CASSLPSALPRQYF,.,TRBJ2-3,few,TRBV5-4
TGTGCCAGCAGCTTAACGGGACAGGATACGCAGTATTTT,CASSLTGQDTQYF,TRBD1,TRBJ2-3,few,TRBV7-3
TGCAGCTCCGCCGGGACACTAGGAGATGGCTACACCTTC,CSSAGTLGDGYTF,.,TRBJ1-2,few,TRBV29-1
TGTGCCACCGGGTCCAGCAATCAGCCCCAGCATTTT,CATGSSNQPQHF,.,TRBJ1-5,.,TRBV2
TGTGCCAGCAGTGAGAGCAACAGGGGGCAATTTGAGGATAGCAATCAGCCCCAGCATTTT,CASSESNRGQFEDSNQPQHF,TRBD1,TRBJ1-5,few,TRBV6-1
TGCGCCAGCAGCCAAGATCGGGCAGATGGCTACACCTTC,CASSQDRADGYTF,.,TRBJ1-2,few,TRBV4-1